The present T cell receptor (beta chain) was sequenced within a study of T cell changes during pregnancy in multiple sclerosis (dated by TCRdb to the late 2010s). Concerning the study at large: Changes in the T cell repertoire over the course of pregnancy were examined in this study in women with multiple sclerosis.

For this chain, trimming is 5 bases at the V end and 6 bases at the J end, and the number of junction bases without a gene match is 6. The germline V gene (reference sequence) yields LNHDA for CDR1 and SQIVND for CDR2. Its CDR3 holds 13 amino acids, cysteine through phenylalanine. The CDR3 DNA has 39 bases and is translated from base 1. About this clone itself: Its binding antigen is unknown. Per-nucleotide qualities are absent, and no much larger clonotype sits a single base away.

Library construction relied on the immunoSEQ multiplex PCR assay. The table was pulled from immuneACCESS by TCRdb, which kept in-frame rearrangements only. Such tables lose some clones; where checked, under half of the loss comes from unresolved V genes, and the rest has no known cause. Present in this sample are about 36,000 clones, about 88% of which were seen just once. 11% of the sample belongs to the ten largest clones. This chain joins TRBV19 to TRBJ1-2; 7 bases in the junction line up with TRBD1. Source: CD8+ T cells from peripheral blood mononuclear cells, taken in the third trimester of pregnancy. This receptor was obtained from a female donor with multiple sclerosis, enrolled in a pregnancy study. The base sequence is TGTGCCAGTAGTGCCAGGGGGATGGATGGCTACACCTTC. Translated, this is CASSARGMDGYTF.